This TCR beta chain appears in the sequencing data of a study of blood T cell repertoires in COVID-19. TCRdb's copy holds only in-frame clones and misses some; the assay was immunoSEQ multiplex PCR. Of 350,000 to 400,000 clones listed, approximately 91% were seen once; the top ten hold just over 0.85%. This sequence was found in a middle-aged woman who had been exposed to COVID-19. Sequences were obtained from PBMCs or T cells enriched from blood (not recorded which).

The CDR3 reads CASSYGQGMNEQFF. The CDR3 DNA reads as TGTGCCAGCAGCTACGGACAGGGGATGAATGAGCAGTTCTTC. The V gene is TRBV13, the J gene TRBJ2-1; 9 bases align to TRBD1. Germline CDR1 and CDR2: PRHDT and FYEKMQ (reference sequence). The CDR3 extends over 14 amino acids. J was trimmed by 7 bases and V by 4 bases; bases with no gene match: 5.